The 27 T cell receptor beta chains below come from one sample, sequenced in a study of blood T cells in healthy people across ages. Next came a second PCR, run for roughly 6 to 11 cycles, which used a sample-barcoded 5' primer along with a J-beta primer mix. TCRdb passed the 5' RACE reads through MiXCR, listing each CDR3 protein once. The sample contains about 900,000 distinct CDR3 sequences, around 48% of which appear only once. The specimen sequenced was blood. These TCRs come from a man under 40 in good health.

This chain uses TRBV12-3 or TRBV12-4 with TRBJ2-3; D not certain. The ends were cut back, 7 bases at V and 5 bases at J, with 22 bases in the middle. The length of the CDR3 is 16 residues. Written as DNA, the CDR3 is TGTGCCAGCACCGACTCCCCCACTACAAGAGGAGATACGCAGTATTTT. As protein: CASTDSPTTRGDTQYF.

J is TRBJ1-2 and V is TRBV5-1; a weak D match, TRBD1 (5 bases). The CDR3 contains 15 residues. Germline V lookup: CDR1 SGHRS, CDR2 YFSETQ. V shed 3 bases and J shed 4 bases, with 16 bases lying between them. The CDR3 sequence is CASSSNWDALYGYTF. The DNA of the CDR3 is TGCGCCAGCAGCTCCAACTGGGACGCCCTCTATGGCTACACCTTC.

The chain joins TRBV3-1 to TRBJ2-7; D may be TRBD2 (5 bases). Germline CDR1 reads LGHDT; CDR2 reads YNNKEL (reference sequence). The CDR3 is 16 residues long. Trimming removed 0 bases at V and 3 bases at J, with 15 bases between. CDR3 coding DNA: TGTGCCAGCAGCCAAGATCACGGGGTTGGTTTCTACGAGCAGTACTTC. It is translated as CASSQDHGVGFYEQYF.

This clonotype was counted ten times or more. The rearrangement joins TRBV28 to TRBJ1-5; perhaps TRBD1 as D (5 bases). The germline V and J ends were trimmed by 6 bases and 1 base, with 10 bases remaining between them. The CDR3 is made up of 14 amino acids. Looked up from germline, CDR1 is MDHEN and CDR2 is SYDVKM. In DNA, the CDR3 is TGTGCCAGCAGCCAGGGCGGAAGCAATCAGCCCCAGCATTTT. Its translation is CASSQGGSNQPQHF. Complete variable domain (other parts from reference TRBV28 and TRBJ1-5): DVKVTQSSRYLVKRTGEKVFLECVQDMDHENMFWYRQDPGLGLRLIYFSYDVKMKEKGDIPEGYSVSREKKERFSLILESASTNQTSMYLCASSQGGSNQPQHFGDGTRLSIL.

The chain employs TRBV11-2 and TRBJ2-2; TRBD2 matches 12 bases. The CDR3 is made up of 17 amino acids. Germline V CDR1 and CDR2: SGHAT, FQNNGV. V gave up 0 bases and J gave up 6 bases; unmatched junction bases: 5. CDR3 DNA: TGTGCCAGCAGCTTAGACTCCGGACTAGCGGGGCCCGGGGAGCTGTTTTTT. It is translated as CASSLDSGLAGPGELFF. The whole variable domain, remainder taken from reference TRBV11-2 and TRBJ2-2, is EAGVAQSPRYKIIEKRQSVAFWCNPISGHATLYWYQQILGQGPKLLIQFQNNGVVDDSQLPKDRFSAERLKGVDSTLKIQPAKLEDSAVYLCASSLDSGLAGPGELFFGEGSRLTVL.

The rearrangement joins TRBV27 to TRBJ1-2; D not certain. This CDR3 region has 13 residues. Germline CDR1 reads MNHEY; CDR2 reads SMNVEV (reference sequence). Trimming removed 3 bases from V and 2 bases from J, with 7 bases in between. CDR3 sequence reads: CASSFAENYGYTF. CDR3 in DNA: TGTGCCAGCAGTTTTGCCGAGAACTATGGCTACACCTTC.

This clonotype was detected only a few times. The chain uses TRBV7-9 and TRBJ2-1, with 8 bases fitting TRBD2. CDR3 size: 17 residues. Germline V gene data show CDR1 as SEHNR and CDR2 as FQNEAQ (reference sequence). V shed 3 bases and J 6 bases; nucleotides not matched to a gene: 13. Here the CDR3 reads CASSFVPGLGTFNEQFF. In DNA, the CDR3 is TGTGCCAGCAGCTTTGTACCGGGACTAGGGACCTTCAATGAGCAGTTCTTC.

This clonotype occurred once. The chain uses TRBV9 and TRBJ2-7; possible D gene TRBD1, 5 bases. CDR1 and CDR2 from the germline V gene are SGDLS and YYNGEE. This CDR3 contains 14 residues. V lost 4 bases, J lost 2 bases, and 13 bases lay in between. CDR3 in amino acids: CASSSTGHPYEQYF. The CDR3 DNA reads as TGTGCCAGCAGCTCAACAGGACATCCCTACGAGCAGTACTTC.

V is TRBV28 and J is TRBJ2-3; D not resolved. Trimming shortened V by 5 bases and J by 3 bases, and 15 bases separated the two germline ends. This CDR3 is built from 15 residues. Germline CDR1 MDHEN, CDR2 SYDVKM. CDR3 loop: CASSPLPGVTDTQYF. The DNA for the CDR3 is TGTGCCAGCAGTCCGCTCCCTGGGGTTACAGATACGCAGTATTTT.

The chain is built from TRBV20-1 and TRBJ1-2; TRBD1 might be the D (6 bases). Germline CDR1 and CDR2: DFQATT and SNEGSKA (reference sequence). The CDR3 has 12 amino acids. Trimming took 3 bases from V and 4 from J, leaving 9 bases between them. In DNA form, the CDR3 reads TGCAGTGCTAGCGGGACACTCTATGGCTACACCTTC. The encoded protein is CSASGTLYGYTF.

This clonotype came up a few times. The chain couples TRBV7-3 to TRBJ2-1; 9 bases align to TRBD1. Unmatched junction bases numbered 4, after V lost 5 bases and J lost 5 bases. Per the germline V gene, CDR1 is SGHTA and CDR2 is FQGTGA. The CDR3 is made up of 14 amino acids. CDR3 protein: CASSRDRDDNEQFF. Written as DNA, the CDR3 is TGTGCCAGCAGCCGGGACAGGGACGACAATGAGCAGTTCTTC.

Here the CDR3 DNA reads TGTGCCATCAGTGAATCAGGGAGGAACTCTGGGGCCAACGTCCTGACTTTC. Protein product: CAISESGRNSGANVLTF. V usage is TRBV10-3 and J usage is TRBJ2-6, with a tentative D call TRBD2 (6 bases). This CDR3 spans 17 amino acids. Trimming shortened V by 3 bases and J by 0 bases, and 12 bases separated the two germline ends. CDR1 is ENHRY and CDR2 is SYGVKD in the germline V gene.

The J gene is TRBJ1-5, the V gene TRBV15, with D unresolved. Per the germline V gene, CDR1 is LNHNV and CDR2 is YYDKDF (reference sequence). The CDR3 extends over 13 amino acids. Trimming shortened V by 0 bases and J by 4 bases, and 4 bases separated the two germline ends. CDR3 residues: CATSRDLNQPQHF. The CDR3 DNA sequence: TGTGCCACCAGCAGAGATCTAAATCAGCCCCAGCATTTT.

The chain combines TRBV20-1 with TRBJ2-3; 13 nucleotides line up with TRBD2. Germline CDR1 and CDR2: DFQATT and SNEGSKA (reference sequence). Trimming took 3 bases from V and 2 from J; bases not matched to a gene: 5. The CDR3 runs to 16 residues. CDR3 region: CSARALAGGPTDTQYF. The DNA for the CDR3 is TGCAGTGCTAGGGCACTAGCGGGGGGGCCCACAGATACGCAGTATTTT.

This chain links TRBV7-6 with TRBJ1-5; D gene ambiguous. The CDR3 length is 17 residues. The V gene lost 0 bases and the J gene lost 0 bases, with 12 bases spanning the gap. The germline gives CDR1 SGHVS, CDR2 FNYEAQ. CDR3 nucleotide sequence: TGTGCCAGCAGCTTAGCGGTTAGCATTGATAGCAATCAGCCCCAGCATTTT. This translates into CASSLAVSIDSNQPQHF.

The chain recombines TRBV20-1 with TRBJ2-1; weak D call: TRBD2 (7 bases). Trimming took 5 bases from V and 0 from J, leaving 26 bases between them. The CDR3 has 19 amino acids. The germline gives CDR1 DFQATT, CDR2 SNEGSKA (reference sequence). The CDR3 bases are TGCAGTGCTGCAAACCTAGGGGGGGCGGGGGCCGACTCCTACAATGAGCAGTTCTTC. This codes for CSAANLGGAGADSYNEQFF.

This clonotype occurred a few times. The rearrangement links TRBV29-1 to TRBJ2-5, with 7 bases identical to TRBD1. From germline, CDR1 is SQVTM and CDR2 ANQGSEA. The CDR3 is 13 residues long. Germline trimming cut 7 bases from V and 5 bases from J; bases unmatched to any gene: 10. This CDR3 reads CSGYRVRGETQYF. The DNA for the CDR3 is TGCAGCGGATATCGGGTCAGGGGGGAGACCCAGTACTTC.

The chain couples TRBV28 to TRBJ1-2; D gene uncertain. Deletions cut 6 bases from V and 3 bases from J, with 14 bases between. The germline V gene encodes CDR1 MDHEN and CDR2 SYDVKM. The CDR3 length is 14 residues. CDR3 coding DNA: TGTGCCAGCAGCCCCCCCCCGGGATACTATGGCTACACCTTC. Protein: CASSPPPGYYGYTF.

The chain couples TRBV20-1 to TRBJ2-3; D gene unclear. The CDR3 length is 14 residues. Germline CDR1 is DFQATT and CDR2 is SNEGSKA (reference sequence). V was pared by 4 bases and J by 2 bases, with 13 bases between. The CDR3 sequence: CSAIDHRHTDTQYF. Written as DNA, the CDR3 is TGCAGTGCTATCGATCACCGTCACACAGATACGCAGTATTTT.

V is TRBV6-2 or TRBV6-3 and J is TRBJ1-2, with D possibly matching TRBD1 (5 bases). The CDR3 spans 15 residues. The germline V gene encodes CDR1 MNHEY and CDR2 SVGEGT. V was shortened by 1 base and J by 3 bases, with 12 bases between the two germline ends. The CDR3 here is CASSYFPGTDYGYTF. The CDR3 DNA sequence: TGTGCCAGCAGTTACTTCCCCGGGACTGACTATGGCTACACCTTC.

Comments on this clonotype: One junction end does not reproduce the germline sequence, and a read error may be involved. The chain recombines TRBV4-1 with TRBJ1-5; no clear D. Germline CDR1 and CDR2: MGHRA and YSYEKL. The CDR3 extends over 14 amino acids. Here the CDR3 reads CASRQVSDNQPQHF. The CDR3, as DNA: TGCGCCAGCCGCCAAGTTTCGGACAATCAGCCCCAGCATTTT.

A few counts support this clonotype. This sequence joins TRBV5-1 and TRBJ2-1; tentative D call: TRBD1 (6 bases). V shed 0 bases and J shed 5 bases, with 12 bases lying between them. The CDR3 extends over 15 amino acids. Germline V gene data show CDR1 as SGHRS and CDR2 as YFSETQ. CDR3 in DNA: TGCGCCAGCAGCTTGGATGTGGACAGTCACAATGAGCAGTTCTTC. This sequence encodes CASSLDVDSHNEQFF.

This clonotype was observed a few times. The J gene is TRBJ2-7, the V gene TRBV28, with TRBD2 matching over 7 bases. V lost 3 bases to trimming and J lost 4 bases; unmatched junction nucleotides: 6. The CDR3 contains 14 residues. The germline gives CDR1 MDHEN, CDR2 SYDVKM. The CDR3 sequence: CASSLSSGGYEQYF. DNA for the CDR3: TGTGCCAGCAGTTTGAGTTCCGGGGGGTACGAGCAGTACTTC.

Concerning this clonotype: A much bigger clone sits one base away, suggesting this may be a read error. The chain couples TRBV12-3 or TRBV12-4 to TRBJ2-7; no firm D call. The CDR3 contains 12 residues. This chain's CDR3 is CVSRAGSYEQYF. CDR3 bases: TGTGTCAGCAGAGCAGGCTCCTACGAGCAGTACTTC.

CDR3 DNA: TGCGCCAGCAGCTTGGAGGGCAAACAAGAGACCCAGTACTTC. Translated: CASSLEGKQETQYF. The chain carries TRBV5-1 and TRBJ2-5; D remains ambiguous. Trimming took off 0 bases at V and 2 bases at J, with 8 bases between the two ends. The CDR3 length is 14 residues. Germline CDR1 and CDR2: SGHRS and YFSETQ.

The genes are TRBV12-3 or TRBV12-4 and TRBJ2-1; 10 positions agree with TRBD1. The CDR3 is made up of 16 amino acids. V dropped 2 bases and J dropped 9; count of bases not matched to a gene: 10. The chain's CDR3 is CASSLTDRGQNVEQFF. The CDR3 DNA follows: TGTGCCAGCAGTTTAACCGACAGGGGGCAAAATGTTGAGCAGTTCTTC.

The CDR3 region has the DNA TGTGCCAGCAGTACTTTGGGGACAGGCCAGAATAATGGCTACACCTTC. Amino acids: CASSTLGTGQNNGYTF. This chain joins TRBV27 and TRBJ1-2; 8 bases map to TRBD1. This CDR3 spans 16 amino acids. Germline CDR1 reads MNHEY; CDR2 reads SMNVEV (reference sequence). V shed 5 bases, J shed 6 bases, and the junction held 14 bases outside the gene matches.